The rows below give T cell receptor beta chains drawn from one sample of a study of cytomegalovirus exposure and HLA in healthy donors. The data were produced by immunoSEQ multiplex PCR, yet TCRdb's version contains in-frame clones alone and is incomplete. The repertoire includes 120,000 to 150,000 clones, roughly 80% of them detected once, and roughly 4.7% sits in the top ten. The sequenced sample consisted of PBMCs. Receptors originate from a male donor in good health and CMV-seronegative. CDR3s include the opening cysteine and the closing phenylalanine or tryptophan. The order of the fields is clone size, J gene, D gene, V gene, CDR3 protein, CDR3 DNA. A D gene is named only where the DNA matches it firmly. Clone size is not always given. Where it is, it says once, few, many or a class for expanded clones.

>NA|TRBJ1-2|NA|TRBV4-2
CASSQREDNYGYTF
TGTGCCAGCAGCCAGAGGGAGGATAACTATGGCTACACCTTC
>NA|TRBJ2-1|NA|TRBV27
CASSLEGTPYNEQFF
TGTGCCAGCAGTTTAGAGGGAACCCCCTACAATGAGCAGTTCTTC
>NA|TRBJ2-1|TRBD1|TRBV2
CASRDREIDEQFF
TGTGCCAGCCGGGACAGGGAGATCGATGAGCAGTTCTTC
>NA|TRBJ2-7|NA|TRBV29-1
CSVGRGQSYEQYF
TGCAGCGTTGGGAGGGGGCAGTCGTACGAGCAGTACTTC
>NA|TRBJ2-1|TRBD2|TRBV11-2
CASRLGGASGGASNEQFF
TGTGCCAGCAGACTCGGGGGGGCTAGCGGGGGTGCCTCCAATGAGCAGTTCTTC
>NA|TRBJ1-5|NA|TRBV19
CASSIVGGAPILNQPQHF
TGTGCCAGTAGTATAGTAGGAGGGGCACCCATTCTAAATCAGCCCCAGCATTTT
>few|TRBJ2-6|NA|TRBV6-1
CASSLQPSGANVLTF
TGTGCCAGCAGCCTACAGCCCTCTGGGGCCAACGTCCTGACTTTC
>NA|TRBJ2-2|NA|TRBV4-1
CASSSLGGRDTGELFF
TGCGCCAGCAGCTCCTTGGGGGGGCGCGACACCGGGGAGCTGTTTTTT
>NA|TRBJ1-1|NA|TRBV27
CASRLQVLNTEAFF
TGTGCCAGCAGGCTACAGGTGCTGAACACTGAAGCTTTCTTT
>few|TRBJ1-1|TRBD1|TRBV7-2
CASTDRGRPEAFF
TGTGCCAGCACTGACAGGGGTAGGCCTGAAGCTTTCTTT
>NA|TRBJ2-6|NA|TRBV11-3
CASSSPPANVLTF
TGTGCCAGCAGCTCCCCCCCAGCCAACGTCCTGACTTTC
>NA|TRBJ2-5|NA|TRBV11-3
CASSLDPREHGGLETQYF
TGTGCCAGCAGCTTAGATCCTAGGGAGCACGGGGGTTTGGAGACCCAGTACTTC
>NA|TRBJ2-2|NA|TRBV5-1
CASSFVAQGLGGELFF
TGCGCCAGCAGTTTTGTCGCCCAGGGTCTTGGCGGGGAGCTGTTTTTT
>few|TRBJ2-5|TRBD2|TRBV28
CASRPPPAGEGTQYF
TGTGCCAGCAGGCCCCCTCCAGCGGGGGAAGGGACCCAGTACTTC
>NA|TRBJ2-5|TRBD1|TRBV11-2
CASSRRPGQGGETQYF
TGTGCCAGCAGCCGTAGACCGGGACAGGGAGGGGAGACCCAGTACTTC
>NA|TRBJ2-1|NA|TRBV11-2
CASSPIRGSSYNEQFF
TGTGCCAGCAGCCCCATACGAGGTAGCTCCTACAATGAGCAGTTCTTC
>NA|TRBJ2-5|NA|TRBV7-8
CASSLEEREETQYF
TGTGCCAGCAGCTTAGAAGAACGCGAAGAGACCCAGTACTTC
>NA|TRBJ1-3|NA|TRBV6-5
CASSYGQGYTIYF
TGTGCCAGCAGTTACGGGCAGGGCTACACCATATATTTT
>NA|TRBJ1-2|TRBD1|TRBV2
CASIRQGYGYTF
TGTGCCAGCATTCGACAGGGATATGGCTACACCTTC
>NA|TRBJ1-6|TRBD1|TRBV7-2
CASSLDRGLDSPLHF
TGTGCCAGCAGCTTAGACAGGGGATTAGACTCACCCCTCCACTTT
>NA|TRBJ2-7|NA|TRBV6-6
CASSPDSTPYEQYF
TGTGCCAGCAGCCCGGACAGTACCCCCTACGAGCAGTACTTC
>NA|TRBJ2-1|TRBD2|TRBV9
CASSARTSGYNEQFF
TGTGCCAGCAGCGCTCGGACTAGCGGGTACAATGAGCAGTTCTTC
>few|TRBJ1-1|TRBD1|TRBV27
CASKRDRELGEAFF
TGTGCCAGCAAACGAGACAGGGAACTAGGTGAAGCTTTCTTT
>NA|TRBJ2-1|NA|TRBV28
CASSNPTRSSYNEQFF
TGTGCCAGCAGCAACCCTACAAGGAGCTCCTACAATGAGCAGTTCTTC
>NA|TRBJ1-1|TRBD1|TRBV18
CASSPRRTGMDTEAFF
TGTGCCAGCTCACCGAGGAGGACAGGGATGGACACTGAAGCTTTCTTT
>NA|TRBJ2-7|NA|TRBV6-6
CASSDRSTYEQYF
TGTGCCAGCAGTGACAGGTCTACCTACGAGCAGTACTTC
>once|TRBJ1-1|NA|TRBV5-1
CASSVDRSQAFF
TGCGCCAGCAGCGTGGACCGGTCACAAGCTTTCTTT
>NA|TRBJ1-5|TRBD1|TRBV28
CASRRGTGLRGNQPQHF
TGTGCCAGCAGGCGCGGGACAGGGCTTAGGGGCAATCAGCCCCAGCATTTT
>NA|TRBJ2-1|TRBD2|TRBV6-5
CASTPGGGSNEQFF
TGTGCCAGCACCCCGGGGGGGGGTAGCAATGAGCAGTTCTTC
>NA|TRBJ2-3|TRBD1|TRBV5-1
CASSRQGRVGFTDTQYF
TGCGCCAGCAGTAGACAGGGAAGAGTGGGGTTCACAGATACGCAGTATTTT
>once|TRBJ2-7|NA|TRBV4-2
CASSQETQTQDLCF
TGTGCCAGCAGCCAAGAGACACAGACACAGGACCTGTGCTTC
>NA|TRBJ1-4|TRBD1|TRBV18
CASSPDRTGGYEKLFF
TGTGCCAGCTCACCGGACAGGACCGGGGGATATGAAAAACTGTTTTTT
>NA|TRBJ1-1|NA|TRBV7-2
CASSLAFGTGSAEAFF
TGTGCCAGCAGCTTAGCCTTCGGTACAGGGAGTGCTGAAGCTTTCTTT
>NA|TRBJ2-7|TRBD1|TRBV19
CASSGQGAGEQYF
TGTGCCAGCAGTGGTCAGGGGGCCGGCGAGCAGTACTTC
>NA|TRBJ2-7|TRBD1|TRBV11-1
CASSPSTGDEQYF
TGTGCCAGCAGCCCCTCGACAGGGGACGAGCAGTACTTC
>NA|TRBJ2-5|NA|TRBV27
CASSFRGGAYQETQYF
TGTGCCAGCAGTTTTAGGGGGGGGGCGTACCAAGAGACCCAGTACTTC
>NA|TRBJ2-3|NA|TRBV10-3
CAISEARTATDTQYF
TGTGCCATCAGTGAGGCTCGGACAGCCACAGATACGCAGTATTTT
>few|TRBJ2-3|NA|TRBV13
CASSSTSSIFGDTQYF
TGTGCCAGCAGCTCGACTAGTAGCATTTTTGGTGATACGCAGTATTTT
>NA|TRBJ2-1|NA|TRBV7-9
CASSLEQGAYNEQFF
TGTGCCAGCAGCTTAGAACAGGGAGCCTACAATGAGCAGTTCTTC
>NA|TRBJ2-7|TRBD1|TRBV7-8
CASSSDRIRVEQYF
TGTGCCAGCAGCTCGGACAGGATTAGGGTCGAGCAGTACTTC
>NA|TRBJ2-2|NA|TRBV5-4
CASSSGRGRTGELFF
TGTGCCAGCAGCTCCGGGAGGGGGCGTACCGGGGAGCTGTTTTTT
>once|TRBJ1-6|TRBD1|TRBV28
CASSPDRVAHNSPLHF
TGTGCCAGCAGCCCCGACAGGGTGGCACATAATTCACCCCTCCACTTT
>few|TRBJ2-7|TRBD1|TRBV5-1
CASSSQQGARYEQYF
TGCGCCAGCAGCTCTCAACAGGGGGCTCGCTACGAGCAGTACTTC
>NA|TRBJ2-7|NA|TRBV28
CASSRGYEQYF
TGTGCCAGCAGTAGGGGCTACGAGCAGTACTTC